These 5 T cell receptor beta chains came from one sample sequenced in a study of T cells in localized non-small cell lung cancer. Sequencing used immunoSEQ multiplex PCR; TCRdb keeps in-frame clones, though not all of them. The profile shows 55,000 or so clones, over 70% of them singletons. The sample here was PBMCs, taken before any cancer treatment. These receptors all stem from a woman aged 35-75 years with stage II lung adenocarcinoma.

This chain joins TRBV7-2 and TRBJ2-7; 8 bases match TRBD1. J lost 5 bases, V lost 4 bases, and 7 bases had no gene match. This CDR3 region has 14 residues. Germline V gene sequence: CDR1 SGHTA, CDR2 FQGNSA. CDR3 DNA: TGTGCCAGCAGCTCCCAGCAGGGGGCTCACGAGCAGTACTTC. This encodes CASSSQQGAHEQYF.

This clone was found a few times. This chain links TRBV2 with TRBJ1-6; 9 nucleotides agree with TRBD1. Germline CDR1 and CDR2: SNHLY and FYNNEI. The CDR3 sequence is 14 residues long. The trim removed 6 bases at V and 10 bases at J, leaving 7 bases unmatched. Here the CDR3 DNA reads TGTGCCAGCAGCATGGACAGGGGCCTGTCACCCCTCCACTTT. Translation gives CASSMDRGLSPLHF.

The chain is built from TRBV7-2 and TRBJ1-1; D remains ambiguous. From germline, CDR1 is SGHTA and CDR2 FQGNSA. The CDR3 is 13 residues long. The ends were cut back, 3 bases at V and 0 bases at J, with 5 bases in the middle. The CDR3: CASSFRLNTEAFF. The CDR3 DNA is TGTGCCAGCAGCTTTAGGTTGAACACTGAAGCTTTCTTT.

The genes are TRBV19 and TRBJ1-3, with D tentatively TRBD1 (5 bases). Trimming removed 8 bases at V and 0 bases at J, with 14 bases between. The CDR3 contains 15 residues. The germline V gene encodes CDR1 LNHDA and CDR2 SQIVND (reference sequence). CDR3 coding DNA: TGTGCCAGTCGCACAGACAGCAACTCTGGAAACACCATATATTTT. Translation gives CASRTDSNSGNTIYF.

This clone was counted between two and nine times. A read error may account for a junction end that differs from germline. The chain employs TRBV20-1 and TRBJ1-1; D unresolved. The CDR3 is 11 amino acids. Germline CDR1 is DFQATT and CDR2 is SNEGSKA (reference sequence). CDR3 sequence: CSATGNSEAFF. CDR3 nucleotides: TGCAGTGCTACGGGGAACTCTGAAGCTTTCTTT.